The 9 T cell receptor beta chains presented below share a single source sample, sequenced in a study of neurological immune-mediated disorders. TCRdb reprocessed the 5' RACE reads via MiXCR and lists one record per CDR3 protein. The table has roughly 60,000 distinct CDR3 sequences, less than 6% seen once. Sequencing was carried out using PBMCs. The receptors were sampled from a woman in her forties or fifties with multiple sclerosis.

V and J are TRBV5-1 and TRBJ1-1; D ambiguous. V was clipped by 2 bases and J by 2 bases, with 16 bases between them. Germline loops: CDR1 SGHRS, CDR2 YFSETQ. This CDR3 is 16 amino acids long. Here the CDR3 reads CASSFNGQVGNTEAFF. CDR3 coding DNA: TGCGCCAGCAGCTTTAACGGGCAGGTCGGAAACACTGAAGCTTTCTTT.

This clonotype was picked up many times. This chain uses TRBV29-1 with TRBJ2-2, with 8 positions matching TRBD1. V gave up 6 bases and J gave up 3 bases; unmatched junction bases: 6. CDR3 length: 14 residues. The V gene's germline CDR1 is SQVTM and CDR2 ANQGSEA. The CDR3 DNA is TGCAGCGTGGCCGGACAGGGAGACACCGGGGAGCTGTTTTTT. It translates to CSVAGQGDTGELFF.

The sample holds many counts of this clonotype. The V call is TRBV14, the J call TRBJ2-3; D not resolved. V lost 2 bases to trimming and J lost 4 bases, with 10 bases between them. From germline, CDR1 is SGHDN and CDR2 FVKESK. This CDR3 has 14 amino acids. CDR3 loop: CASSQPRFADTQYF. The CDR3 DNA is TGTGCCAGCAGCCAACCGAGGTTTGCAGATACGCAGTATTTT.

This clonotype showed up just a few times. The V gene is TRBV7-2, the J gene TRBJ2-1, with 8 bases fitting TRBD1. Germline assignment: CDR1 SGHTA and CDR2 FQGNSA. The length of the CDR3 is 15 residues. V lost 5 bases, J lost 4 bases, and 7 bases stayed unmatched. The DNA for the CDR3 is TGTGCCAGCAGCCCACGACAGGGGACGTACAATGAGCAGTTCTTC. It is translated as CASSPRQGTYNEQFF. Full variable domain (rest looked up from reference TRBV7-2 and TRBJ2-1): GAGVSQSPSNKVTEKGKDVELRCDPISGHTALYWYRQSLGQGLEFLIYFQGNSAPDKSGLPSDRFSAERTGGSVSTLTIQRTQQEDSAVYLCASSPRQGTYNEQFFGPGTRLTVL.

This clonotype has at least ten counts. CDR3 sequence (DNA): TGCGCCAGCAGCCCCGGACAGGGTTACTATGGCTACACCTTC. Translated, it gives CASSPGQGYYGYTF. The chain couples TRBV4-1 to TRBJ1-2, with 8 bases that match TRBD1. Germline CDR1 reads MGHRA; CDR2 reads YSYEKL. CDR3 length equals 14 residues. Unmatched junction bases numbered 4, after V lost 4 bases and J lost 3 bases.

This clonotype showed up just a few times. This chain uses TRBV7-2 with TRBJ2-5; D might be TRBD1 or TRBD2, each matching 6 bases. Trimming left V 0 bases short and J 4 bases short, with 12 bases between. The germline V gene encodes CDR1 SGHTA and CDR2 FQGNSA. The CDR3 runs to 15 residues. The CDR3 is CASSLALRGVETQYF. CDR3 bases: TGTGCCAGCAGCTTAGCGTTGAGGGGGGTAGAGACCCAGTACTTC.

Comments on this clonotype: This may arise from a read error, as a much more abundant clone is one base away. V and J are TRBV3-1 and TRBJ2-7; D might be TRBD2 (6 bases). CDR3 size: 17 residues. CDR1 and CDR2 (germline): LGHDT, YNNKEL (reference sequence). CDR3 in DNA: TGTGTCAGCAGCCAAGTGAGCTGGGGTAGCGGAGGCTACGAGCAGTACTTC. The encoded protein is CVSSQVSWGSGGYEQYF.

This clonotype was counted at least ten times. The chain combines TRBV3-1 with TRBJ2-7, with D tentatively TRBD1 or TRBD2 (5 bases each). This CDR3 is 15 amino acids long. V was shortened by 3 bases and J by 3 bases, with 15 bases between the two germline ends. Per the germline V gene, CDR1 is LGHDT and CDR2 is YNNKEL (reference sequence). CDR3 nucleotide sequence: TGTGCCAGCAGCCACGGGACGGAATTGGGCTACGAGCAGTACTTC. Protein sequence: CASSHGTELGYEQYF.

This clonotype was observed many times. This CDR3 is CARRDSYNYGYTF. In DNA form, the CDR3 reads TGTGCCAGACGGGACAGCTATAACTATGGCTACACCTTC. This chain connects TRBV21-1 to TRBJ1-2; the tabulated D call, TRBD1, remains unverified against the DNA. TRBV21-1 counts as a pseudogene. This CDR3 is 13 amino acids long.